The present T cell receptor (beta chain) was sequenced within a study of lymphopenia after photon versus proton radiotherapy. Turning to this clone: Antigen specificity is unknown.

Some clones are missing from TCRdb's copy, which holds only in-frame ones; the method was immunoSEQ multiplex PCR. This sample has 68,000 or so clones, with approximately 91% found just once. General study results and limits: Post-nadir diversity loss with photons came from oligoclonal expansion, particularly CD8+ Temra cells. Larger post-nadir TCR diversity loss correlated inversely with survival in deceased patients. Better survival with proton therapy was suggested as possible, not demonstrated. Relative stability marked proton patients; photon patients lost diversity and naive cells.

Trimming removed 5 bases from V and 0 bases from J; junction bases left unmatched: 5. In germline, CDR1 is SGHTA, CDR2 FQGNSA. The CDR3 runs to 15 residues. This sequence originates from a woman aged 70 to 79 with pancreatic cancer. V usage is TRBV7-2 and J usage is TRBJ2-3; 7 positions agree with TRBD2. The material was peripheral blood, obtained from a patient treated with photon-based radiotherapy. For the CDR3, the DNA is TGTGCCAGCAGCGACTCTAGCGGAAGCACAGATACGCAGTATTTT. Encoded protein: CASSDSSGSTDTQYF.